This T cell receptor (beta chain) was sequenced in a study of cytomegalovirus exposure and HLA in healthy donors. Germline CDR1 reads SNHLY; CDR2 reads FYNNEI. The CDR3 totals 15 residues. V shed 7 bases and J 3 bases; nucleotides not matched to a gene: 7. Primers for the PCR totalled 60 Vbeta and 13 Jbeta. TCRdb's table, derived via immunoSEQ multiplex PCR, lists solely in-frame clones and lacks some. This table holds roughly 110,000 clones, 65% to 85% found once. This receptor was taken from a man aged 25 to 40 in good health and CMV-seronegative. The genes are TRBV2 and TRBJ1-3, with 9 nucleotides matching TRBD1. Material: PBMCs. Written as DNA, the CDR3 is TGTGCCAGCAAGATACAGGGGGCGGGTGGAAACACCATATATTTT. Its protein product is CASKIQGAGGNTIYF.